A selection of T cell receptor beta chains follows, all from one sample in a study of shared clonotypes between healthy human individuals. Using immunoSEQ multiplex PCR, the repertoire was profiled, and TCRdb retains in-frame clones only, with some absent. This sample has hundreds of thousands of clones, with around 96% found just once. The sequencing sample was made of naive CD8+ T cells sorted from blood. The receptors derive from a woman in her twenties or thirties in good health. The CDR3 runs from the conserved cysteine through the conserved F or W.

TRBJ2-1 TRBV21-1 CASSPRGGISYNEQFF
TRBJ2-2 TRBV27 CASSLRRATGELFF
TRBJ2-1 TRBV28 CASSPRTSGRRYNEQFF
TRBJ2-7 TRBV6-5 CASSSSLGAEQYF
TRBJ2-3 TRBV14 CASSHHIIAGGSTDTQYF
TRBJ2-7 TRBV5-1 CASSLGPGVHEQYF
TRBJ2-1 TRBV19 CASSPYGAGAYNEQFF
TRBJ1-1 TRBV2 CARELNTEAFF
TRBJ1-5 TRBV4-2 CASSQGTVNQPQHF
TRBJ2-2 TRBV28 CASRSYTGELFF
TRBJ1-2 TRBV27 CASSITGTGYTSYTF
TRBJ2-2 TRBV7-9 CASSPKTTGELFF
TRBJ2-1 TRBV27 CASSPPGLAGRVYNEQFF
TRBJ1-1 TRBV5-1 CASSFDGPSGTEAFF
TRBJ2-1 TRBV6-5 CASSLTSGSNEQFF
TRBJ2-7 TRBV6-5 CASRSRDSYEQYF
TRBJ2-3 TRBV4-1 CASSQSLAGETDTQYF
TRBJ2-7 TRBV13 CASSPTGGHEQYF
TRBJ2-5 TRBV7-7 CASSSRLGETQYF
TRBJ2-5 TRBV9 CASSGDEETQYF
TRBJ2-7 TRBV28 CASSIRLPQVGEQYF
TRBJ2-1 TRBV28 CASSPSSYNEQFF
NA TRBV7-8 CASISGVLGTEYEQYF
TRBJ2-5 TRBV18 CASSPYGQGRQETQYF
TRBJ2-2 TRBV28 CASSLRGTGELFF
TRBJ1-1 TRBV2 CASSRESRGNTEAFF
TRBJ2-7 TRBV4-1 CASSLYRDSYEQYF
TRBJ1-6 TRBV28 CASSSGTEVSPLHF
TRBJ1-2 TRBV28 CASSFQTVNYGYTF
TRBJ2-7 TRBV11-2 CASSLEGLPRQQYF
TRBJ2-7 TRBV28 CASSWGGREQYF
TRBJ2-3 TRBV9 CASSVEDTQYF
TRBJ1-6 TRBV28 CASSPGTGAHRPLHF
NA TRBV5-1 CASSFSASGTHEQYF
TRBJ1-5 TRBV7-6 CASSLALGGVQPQHF